The present T cell receptor beta chain was sequenced within a study of early T cells in non-severe SARS-CoV-2 infection. The V gene lost 6 bases and the J gene lost 5 bases, with 12 bases spanning the gap. CDR3 length equals 12 residues. Germline CDR1 DFQATT, CDR2 SNEGSKA (reference sequence). Each CDR3 protein gets one entry after TCRdb re-called the 5' RACE reads with MiXCR. The table lists 70,000 or so distinct CDR3 sequences, roughly an eighth of them singletons. Sequencing was done on a sample of whole blood. The chain uses TRBV20-1 and TRBJ2-3; D not resolved. The sequence was collected from an adult who was a healthcare worker with PCR-confirmed SARS-CoV-2 infection or an uninfected control (not recorded which). CDR3 bases: TGCAGTGCGGAGACGGGTGGAGATACGCAGTATTTT. Its protein product is CSAETGGDTQYF.